The rows below give T cell receptor beta chains drawn from one sample of a study of cytomegalovirus exposure and HLA in healthy donors. TCRdb keeps only in-frame clones here, not all; method: immunoSEQ multiplex PCR. Found here are fewer than 250,000 clones, approximately 78% of them singletons; the top ten hold 3% to 4.5%. The sample comprised PBMCs. All receptors derive from a male donor in good health and CMV-seronegative. Both conserved end residues are trimmed from each CDR3.

v_gene	j_gene	CDR3aa
TRBV18	TRBJ2-3	ASSPDWPGTDTRY
TRBV25-1	TRBJ1-2	ASTGTGVRHGYT
TRBV7-9	TRBJ1-3	SRQGGSGNTIY
TRBV6-1	TRBJ1-2	ASSENGGYT
TRBV5-6	TRBJ2-7	ASSFGTASEQY
TRBV5-1	TRBJ2-7	ASGRYPGEQY
TRBV7-9	TRBJ1-1	SSSPDRGNMNTEAF
TRBV6-5	TRBJ2-7	ASSKAFTYEQY
TRBV18	TRBJ2-3	ASSPLADYLTDTQY
TRBV9	TRBJ1-2	ASSVAGNYGYT
TRBV6-1	TRBJ1-4	ASSEGAHEKLF